One and the same sample provided the 7 T cell receptor beta chains below, sequenced in a study of CD8+CD57+ T cells in acquired aplastic anemia. Whoever was chosen for sequencing had shown CD8+CD57+ cell expansion by flow cytometry. The use of genomic DNA as template underpinned the TCR beta VDJ and CDR3 profiling. MiXCR, applied by TCRdb to the reads, yields one record per CDR3 protein. Of 220,000 or so distinct CDR3 sequences in the sample, approximately 60% were seen once. Sample: sorted CD4+, CD8+, or CD8+CD57+ T cells (not recorded which) from PBMCs. The receptors come from a human donor with aplastic anemia.

The J gene is TRBJ2-1, the V gene TRBV5-4; maybe TRBD1 (6 bases). V was cut by 0 bases and J by 6 bases, with 13 bases left in between. This CDR3 is built from 15 residues. Germline CDR1 and CDR2: SGHNT and YYREEE (reference sequence). The CDR3 DNA follows: TGTGCCAGCAGCTTGGGGGGGCTAGGGGGCAATGAGCAGTTCTTC. This gives the protein CASSLGGLGGNEQFF. Looking up the rest from reference TRBV5-4 and TRBJ2-1 gives the full variable domain: ETGVTQSPTHLIKTRGQQVTLRCSSQSGHNTVSWYQQALGQGPQFIFQYYREEENGRGNFPPRFSGLQFPNYSSELNVNALELDDSALYLCASSLGGLGGNEQFFGPGTRLTVL.

J is TRBJ1-2 and V is TRBV15; D might be TRBD1 (6 bases). This CDR3 region has 16 residues. The V end lost 0 bases, the J end lost 2 bases, and 13 bases lay between the germline ends. CDR1 LNHNV and CDR2 YYDKDF come from the germline V gene (reference sequence). CDR3 sequence: CATSRERDIINYGYTF. In DNA, the CDR3 is TGTGCCACCAGCAGAGAGAGGGACATAATAAACTATGGCTACACCTTC. Full variable domain (missing parts from reference TRBV15 and TRBJ1-2): DAMVIQNPRYQVTQFGKPVTLSCSQTLNHNVMYWYQQKSSQAPKLLFHYYDKDFNNEADTPDNFQSRRPNTSFCFLDIRSPGLGDTAMYLCATSRERDIINYGYTFGSGTRLTVV.

This clonotype was recorded at least ten times. This chain links TRBV29-1 with TRBJ1-2, with 7 nucleotides matching TRBD1. The CDR3 extends over 15 amino acids. The J segment lost 5 bases and the V segment lost 0 bases, leaving 9 bases of the junction unmatched. The germline V gene has CDR1 SQVTM and CDR2 ANQGSEA. The chain's CDR3 is CSVEEGTVAGYGYTF. Written as DNA, the CDR3 is TGCAGCGTTGAAGAAGGGACAGTAGCGGGGTATGGCTACACCTTC.

Many counts were recorded for this clonotype. The chain carries TRBV4-2 and TRBJ2-5, with D possibly being TRBD2 (6 bases). The germline V gene has CDR1 LGHNA and CDR2 YNFKEQ. The V end lost 0 bases, the J end lost 4 bases, and 18 bases lay between the germline ends. This CDR3 spans 17 amino acids. The DNA of the CDR3 is TGTGCCAGCAGCCAAGAGCGGGCTAGTGCGGGAATAGAGACCCAGTACTTC. Translating it yields CASSQERASAGIETQYF.

This clonotype was seen once. This chain connects TRBV19 to TRBJ1-1; TRBD1 matches at 7 bases. V shed 3 bases, J shed 11 bases, and the junction held 6 bases outside the gene matches. This CDR3 region has 12 residues. CDR1 LNHDA and CDR2 SQIVND come from the germline V gene (reference sequence). The CDR3 DNA reads TGTGCCAGTAGTATCAAGACAGGGTCGGCTTTCTTT. Protein sequence: CASSIKTGSAFF.

CDR3 sequence reads: CADLAGGKETQYF. CDR3 bases: TGTGCCGACCTAGCGGGGGGGAAAGAGACCCAGTACTTC. This chain links TRBV24-1 with TRBJ2-5, with 12 bases identical to TRBD2. The V and J ends lost 12 bases and 3 bases, in that order; junction bases with no gene match: 4. This CDR3 comprises 13 residues. The germline V gene has CDR1 KGHDR and CDR2 SFDVKD.

This clonotype was observed a handful of times. This rearrangement joins TRBV9 to TRBJ2-2; D gene uncertain. V lost 0 bases and J lost 7, with 4 bases in between. CDR1 and CDR2 from the germline V gene are SGDLS and YYNGEE. The CDR3 is 12 residues long. The DNA of the CDR3 is TGTGCCAGCAGCGTAGGGGGCGGGGAGCTGTTTTTT. It translates to CASSVGGGELFF.